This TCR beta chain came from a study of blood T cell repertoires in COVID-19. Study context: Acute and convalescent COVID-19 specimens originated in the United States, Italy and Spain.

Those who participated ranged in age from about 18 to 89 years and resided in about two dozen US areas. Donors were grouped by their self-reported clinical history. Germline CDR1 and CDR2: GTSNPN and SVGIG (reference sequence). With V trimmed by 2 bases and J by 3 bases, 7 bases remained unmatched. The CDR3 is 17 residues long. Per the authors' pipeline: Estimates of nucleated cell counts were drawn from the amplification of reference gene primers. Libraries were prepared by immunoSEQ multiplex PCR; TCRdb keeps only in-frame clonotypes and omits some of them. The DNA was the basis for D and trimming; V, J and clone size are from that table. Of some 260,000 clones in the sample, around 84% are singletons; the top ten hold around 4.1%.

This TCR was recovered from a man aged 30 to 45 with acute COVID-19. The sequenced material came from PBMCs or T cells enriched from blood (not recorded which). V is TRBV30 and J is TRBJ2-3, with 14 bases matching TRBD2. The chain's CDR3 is CAWSRGLAGVSTDTQYF. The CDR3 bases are TGTGCCTGGAGTAGGGGACTAGCGGGAGTGTCTACAGATACGCAGTATTTT.